Below, 26 T cell receptor beta chains from the same sample are listed, as sequenced in a study of CD8+CD57+ T cells in acquired aplastic anemia. Genomic DNA constituted the template upon which TCR beta VDJ and CDR3 profiling was performed. TCRdb reprocessed the reads via MiXCR and lists one record per CDR3 protein. The profile shows 400,000 to 450,000 distinct CDR3 sequences, around 72% of them singletons. The sequenced sample was sorted CD4+, CD8+, or CD8+CD57+ T cells (not recorded which) from PBMCs. The receptor set was obtained from a human donor in good health, serving as a control.

At least ten counts were recorded for this clonotype. This sequence joins TRBV5-1 and TRBJ1-3, with D perhaps TRBD1 (6 bases). The V end was cut by 0 bases, the J end by 1 base, with 20 bases between. From germline, CDR1 is SGHRS and CDR2 YFSETQ. The CDR3 is made up of 19 amino acids. The CDR3 region is CASSLGFLRGVGSGNTIYF. The CDR3 region has the DNA TGCGCCAGCAGCTTGGGCTTTCTCAGGGGAGTCGGTTCTGGAAACACCATATATTTT. Together with reference TRBV5-1 and TRBJ1-3, the CDR3 gives the full variable domain: KAGVTQTPRYLIKTRGQQVTLSCSPISGHRSVSWYQQTPGQGLQFLFEYFSETQRNKGNFPGRFSGRQFSNSRSEMNVSTLELGDSALYLCASSLGFLRGVGSGNTIYFGEGSWLTVV.

As regards this clonotype: Possible read error: a much larger clone is one base away. The chain combines TRBV6-6 with TRBJ2-2; possibly TRBD1 or TRBD2 for D (5 bases each). Germline lookup yields CDR1 MNHNY and CDR2 SVGAGI (reference sequence). CDR3 length: 12 residues. CDR3 sequence: CASSSDSRELSF. The CDR3, as DNA: TGTGCCAGCAGTAGCGACAGCAGGGAGCTGTCTTTT.

This clonotype has at least ten counts. The chain recombines TRBV27 with TRBJ1-2, with 10 nucleotides matching TRBD1. J lost 2 bases, V lost 6 bases, and 3 bases had no gene match. The CDR3 has 14 amino acids. Germline lookup yields CDR1 MNHEY and CDR2 SMNVEV (reference sequence). The CDR3 nucleotides read TGTGCCAGCAGGGCGGACAGGGGGAACTATGGCTACACCTTC. It specifies CASRADRGNYGYTF.

The J gene is TRBJ1-2, the V gene TRBV9; tentatively, D is TRBD1 (5 bases). The CDR3 covers 12 residues. V gave up 0 bases and J gave up 5 bases, with 5 bases separating them. Germline V gene lookup returns CDR1 SGDLS and CDR2 YYNGEE. CDR3 DNA sequence: TGTGCCAGCAGCGTAGCAGGGTATGGCTACACCTTC. Encoded protein: CASSVAGYGYTF.

Concerning this clonotype: The conserved closing phenylalanine or tryptophan is absent in this CDR3, likely reflecting a read error. The CDR3 here is CASSQRGDPANSPLHL. The CDR3 nucleotides read TGTGCCAGCAGCCAGAGGGGGGATCCGGCAAATTCACCCCTCCACCTT. The chain carries TRBV2 and TRBJ1-6; the D gene is possibly TRBD1 (6 bases). The ends were cut back, 6 bases at V and 7 bases at J, with 19 bases in the middle. CDR3 size: 16 residues. Germline V gene sequence: CDR1 SNHLY, CDR2 FYNNEI.

The chain uses TRBV7-2 and TRBJ2-7; D is possibly TRBD1 (5 bases). V was cut by 5 bases and J by 6 bases, with 26 bases left in between. The CDR3 runs to 17 residues. The germline V gene has CDR1 SGHTA and CDR2 FQGNSA. This chain's CDR3 is CASSPSDSTATAVEQYF. CDR3 sequence (DNA): TGTGCCAGCAGCCCATCCGACAGCACAGCAACGGCGGTCGAGCAGTACTTC.

This clonotype has a handful of counts. The chain couples TRBV24-1 to TRBJ2-3, with a weak D call TRBD1 (5 bases). V was trimmed by 3 bases and J by 2 bases, leaving 11 bases between them. The CDR3 has 15 amino acids. The germline gives CDR1 KGHDR, CDR2 SFDVKD. CDR3 protein: CATSDGVGLTDTQYF. The CDR3 region has the DNA TGTGCCACCAGTGATGGGGTGGGGCTCACAGATACGCAGTATTTT.

The V and J genes are TRBV7-2 and TRBJ2-1; the match to TRBD2 covers 11 bases. Per germline, CDR1 SGHTA and CDR2 FQGNSA. Trimming took 3 bases from V and 6 from J; bases not matched to a gene: 7. This CDR3 is built from 16 residues. The CDR3 is CASSFSLAGGTNEQFF. The CDR3 nucleotides read TGTGCCAGCAGCTTCTCGCTAGCGGGGGGAACCAATGAGCAGTTCTTC.

Concerning this clonotype itself: One end of the junction fails to match germline, which may point to a read error. This chain links TRBV5-4 with TRBJ2-3, with TRBD2 as a possible D gene (6 bases). There are 15 residues in the CDR3. Per the germline V gene, CDR1 is SGHNT and CDR2 is YYREEE (reference sequence). CDR3 in amino acids: CASSLNAGSKDTQYF. As DNA, the CDR3 is TGTGCCAGCAGCTTGAACGCGGGAAGCAAAGATACGCAGTATTTT.

The chain joins TRBV20-1 to TRBJ1-2; 8 bases match TRBD1. From germline, CDR1 is DFQATT and CDR2 SNEGSKA (reference sequence). This CDR3 has 16 amino acids. J lost 0 bases, V lost 6 bases, and 12 bases had no gene match. The CDR3 nucleotides are TGCAGTGCCCCCGGACAGGGACTTTCCTCTAACTATGGCTACACCTTC. Protein product: CSAPGQGLSSNYGYTF.

V gene TRBV12-3 or TRBV12-4 combines with J gene TRBJ1-1; maybe TRBD1 (5 bases). V lost 6 bases and J lost 7, with 24 bases in between. The CDR3 runs 16 residues. CDR3 amino acids: CASSHSARQRGGEAFF. The CDR3 nucleotides read TGTGCCAGCAGCCACTCCGCCCGACAGAGGGGAGGTGAAGCTTTCTTT.

Many counts were recorded for this clonotype. A read error may explain this, as a much larger clone is one base away. The chain employs TRBV29-1 and TRBJ1-1, with D perhaps TRBD1 (5 bases). V was clipped by 6 bases and J by 11 bases, with 16 bases between them. The germline V gene has CDR1 SQVTM and CDR2 ANQGSEA. The CDR3 extends over 11 amino acids. The CDR3 sequence is CSVQRGEGAFF. The CDR3 DNA reads as TGCAGCGTACAGAGAGGGGAGGGGGCTTTCTTT.

Of note for this clonotype: A read error may account for a junction end that differs from germline. This chain links TRBV2 with TRBJ2-7, with a weak D call TRBD2 (6 bases). The CDR3 runs 16 residues. Germline V gene data show CDR1 as SNHLY and CDR2 as FYNNEI. The CDR3 loop reads CASSEEGRGGWTEAFF. In DNA form, the CDR3 reads TGTGCCAGCAGTGAAGAAGGCCGTGGGGGGTGGACTGAAGCTTTCTTC. The whole variable domain, filled in from reference TRBV2 and TRBJ2-7, reads EPEVTQTPSHQVTQMGQEVILRCVPISNHLYFYWYRQILGQKVEFLVSFYNNEISEKSEIFDDQFSVERPDGSNFTLKIRSTKLEDSAMYFCASSEEGRGGWTEAFFGPGTRLTVT.

The chain carries TRBV7-2 and TRBJ2-1; tentative D call: TRBD2 (6 bases). CDR3 size: 16 residues. V was pared by 6 bases and J by 12 bases, with 27 bases between. CDR1 and CDR2 (germline): SGHTA, FQGNSA. The CDR3 loop reads CASSFSGGAAYNGQFF. The CDR3 DNA follows: TGTGCCAGCAGTTTCTCGGGCGGGGCGGCCTACAACGGGCAGTTCTTC.

This clonotype has ten or more counts. The V and J genes are TRBV12-3 or TRBV12-4 and TRBJ1-6; 7 bases fit TRBD1. The CDR3 contains 15 residues. V gave up 5 bases and J gave up 9 bases; unmatched junction bases: 10. The chain's CDR3 is CASSLSTGRRSPLHF. CDR3 coding DNA: TGTGCCAGCAGTCTATCGACAGGGCGGCGTTCACCCCTCCACTTT.

The chain combines TRBV20-1 with TRBJ1-3; D is unclear. In germline, CDR1 is DFQATT, CDR2 SNEGSKA (reference sequence). The CDR3 totals 15 residues. V was pared by 3 bases and J by 0 bases, with 12 bases between. The CDR3 DNA reads as TGCAGTGCTAGGGAGCCTCGGGGCTCTGGAAACACCATATATTTT. Amino acid sequence: CSAREPRGSGNTIYF.

Turning to this clonotype: At one end, the junction sequence differs from germline, possibly due to a read error. This chain joins TRBV7-2 and TRBJ1-1; D not resolved. Germline V CDR1 and CDR2: SGHTA, FQGNSA. CDR3 length: 11 amino acids. CDR3 region: CASSFHAEAFF. DNA for the CDR3: TGTGCCAGCAGCTTCCACGCTGAAGCTTTTTTT.

With respect to this clonotype: Given the absence of the conserved phenylalanine or tryptophan at the CDR3 end, a read error is likely. It is unclear where the CDR3 begins or ends on the DNA, so no DNA is shown, and the CDR3 is as TCRdb lists it. The chain links TRBV2 to TRBJ2-5; the DNA was not used to check the table's D call, TRBD2. CDR1 is SNHLY, CDR2 FYNNEI, per germline. The CDR3 spans 16 residues, counting both ends. The CDR3 protein is CASSLAALGALQETQY.

Details on this clonotype: The CDR3 does not close with the conserved phenylalanine or tryptophan, likely indicating a read error. The DNA is left out, because the CDR3 cannot be placed on it with certainty; the CDR3 is given as TCRdb lists it. This chain uses TRBV9 with TRBJ1-1; TRBD1, the D gene given by the table, was not confirmed from the DNA. CDR1 SGDLS and CDR2 YYNGEE come from the germline V gene. The CDR3 is made up of 12 amino acids, end residues included. The CDR3 sequence: CASSRSYGQGSN.

The J gene is TRBJ2-5, the V gene TRBV11-1; D might be TRBD1 (8 bases). V lost 5 bases, J lost 5 bases, and 18 bases lay in between. Germline V gene lookup returns CDR1 SGHAT and CDR2 FQDESV (reference sequence). The CDR3 loop spans 15 amino acids. CDR3 coding DNA: TGTGCCAGCAGCCCCACCCACAGGGGGGGGGAGACCCAGTACTTC. Its translation is CASSPTHRGGETQYF.

Turning to this clonotype: A much larger clone differs from this one at a single base, so this may be a read error. V usage is TRBV4-2 and J usage is TRBJ1-5; tentatively, D is TRBD1 (5 bases). Germline lookup yields CDR1 LGHNA and CDR2 YNFKEQ. The ends were cut back, 7 bases at V and 4 bases at J, with 17 bases in the middle. The CDR3 is 15 residues long. The CDR3 DNA sequence: TGTGCCAGCACCCTCCCATCGCAGGGTAATCAGCCCCAGCATTTT. As protein: CASTLPSQGNQPQHF.

About this clonotype itself: The CDR3 end shows no conserved phenylalanine or tryptophan, and so a read error is likely. Because the CDR3's place on the DNA is in doubt, the DNA is left out and the CDR3 is given as listed by TCRdb. The V call is TRBV9, the J call TRBJ1-2. The germline gives CDR1 SGDLS, CDR2 YYNGEE. The CDR3 comprises 12 residues, both ends counted. CDR3 protein: CASSLDPRGCTT.

The V and J genes are TRBV11-2 and TRBJ1-5; tentatively, D is TRBD1 (6 bases). The CDR3 has 17 amino acids. Germline V gene data show CDR1 as SGHAT and CDR2 as FQNNGV. Trimming stripped 5 bases from V and 2 bases from J, with 19 bases between. CDR3 sequence (DNA): TGTGCCAGCAGCCAGGCGTGGGGGGGCGCGGGCAATCAGCCCCAGCATTTT. It encodes CASSQAWGGAGNQPQHF.

This clonotype was found many times. V usage is TRBV5-1 and J usage is TRBJ2-3; a weak D match, TRBD1 (6 bases). Per the germline V gene, CDR1 is SGHRS and CDR2 is YFSETQ. Trimming took off 4 bases at V and 4 bases at J, with 19 bases between the two ends. The CDR3 totals 16 residues. This CDR3 reads CASSPEGPGVPDTQYF. CDR3 coding DNA: TGCGCCAGCAGCCCAGAGGGGCCAGGGGTGCCAGATACGCAGTATTTT.

This clonotype was seen many times. The J gene is TRBJ2-7, the V gene TRBV20-1; 11 nucleotides line up with TRBD1. CDR3 length: 15 amino acids. V lost 5 bases, J lost 2 bases, and 8 bases stayed unmatched. The germline V gene encodes CDR1 DFQATT and CDR2 SNEGSKA (reference sequence). CDR3 region: CSAYPTGQGAYEQYF. In nucleotides, the CDR3 is TGCAGTGCTTACCCAACGGGACAGGGGGCCTACGAGCAGTACTTC.

V gene TRBV19 combines with J gene TRBJ2-1; D could derive from TRBD1 or TRBD2 (5 bases each). This CDR3 is 17 amino acids long. CDR1 and CDR2 from the germline V gene are LNHDA and SQIVND (reference sequence). With 1 base removed from V and 16 bases from J, the gap between germline ends came to 29 bases. The CDR3 loop is CASSIGPGLNTEAFFFF. Written as DNA, the CDR3 is TGTGCCAGTAGTATAGGACCGGGGCTGAACACTGAAGCTTTCTTTTTCTTC. The variable domain in full, completed from reference TRBV19 and TRBJ2-1, reads DGGITQSPKYLFRKEGQNVTLSCEQNLNHDAMYWYRQDPGQGLRLIYYSQIVNDFQKGDIAEGYSVSREKKESFPLTVTSAQKNPTAFYLCASSIGPGLNTEAFFFFGPGTRLTVL.